These T cell receptor beta chains were read from a single sample in a study of cytomegalovirus exposure and HLA in healthy donors. Here immunoSEQ multiplex PCR was the method, and the copy in TCRdb shows in-frame clones only, minus some. Of about 62,000 clones listed, over 70% are singletons. Sequenced input: PBMCs. All receptors derive from a man aged 60 to 69 in good health and CMV-seropositive. The CDR3 runs from the conserved cysteine through the conserved F or W. D genes are given only for firm matches. The size field is filled for only some rows; it gives once, few, many or a size class.

v_gene: TRBV7-8; d_gene: TRBD2; abundance: few; j_gene: TRBJ2-3; CDR3nt: TGTGCCAGCAGCTTAGCTAGCGGGGGAGGGCCAGATACGCAGTATTTT; CDR3aa: CASSLASGGGPDTQYF
v_gene: TRBV5-6; d_gene: TRBD1; abundance: -; j_gene: TRBJ2-5; CDR3nt: TGTGCCAGCAGCCAACTGGACAGGCCCCAAGAGACCCAGTACTTC; CDR3aa: CASSQLDRPQETQYF
v_gene: TRBV7-8; d_gene: -; abundance: -; j_gene: TRBJ1-4; CDR3nt: TGTGCCAGCAGCTTAGTTGAGGGTGAAAAACTGTTTTTT; CDR3aa: CASSLVEGEKLFF
v_gene: TRBV18; d_gene: TRBD1; abundance: -; j_gene: TRBJ1-3; CDR3nt: TGTGCCAGCTCGCGCGACAGGGATGGAAACACCATATATTTT; CDR3aa: CASSRDRDGNTIYF
v_gene: TRBV9; d_gene: -; abundance: -; j_gene: TRBJ1-1; CDR3nt: TGTGCCAGCACCCTCAGTGGGACACCTAACACTGAAGCTTTCTTT; CDR3aa: CASTLSGTPNTEAFF
v_gene: TRBV5-6; d_gene: -; abundance: -; j_gene: TRBJ1-2; CDR3nt: TGTGCCAGCAGCTTTAGAACAGGTCCAAGGTATGGCTACACCTTC; CDR3aa: CASSFRTGPRYGYTF
v_gene: TRBV5-4; d_gene: TRBD1; abundance: -; j_gene: TRBJ2-7; CDR3nt: TGTGCCAGCAGCCCACCACAGGGGGCCGGTAACGAGCAGTACTTC; CDR3aa: CASSPPQGAGNEQYF
v_gene: TRBV27; d_gene: -; abundance: -; j_gene: TRBJ2-7; CDR3nt: TGTGCCAGCAGTTTAGGGCTGGGTACCTACGAGCAGTACTTC; CDR3aa: CASSLGLGTYEQYF
v_gene: TRBV7-9; d_gene: TRBD1; abundance: few; j_gene: TRBJ1-1; CDR3nt: TGTGCCAGCAGCCCTCGGGACAGGGGGAACACTGAAGCTTTCTTT; CDR3aa: CASSPRDRGNTEAFF
v_gene: TRBV7-6; d_gene: TRBD1; abundance: -; j_gene: TRBJ2-5; CDR3nt: TGTGCCAGCAGCCTCGACAGGGACCAAGAGACCCAGTACTTC; CDR3aa: CASSLDRDQETQYF
v_gene: TRBV5-4; d_gene: TRBD1; abundance: once; j_gene: TRBJ2-3; CDR3nt: TGTGCCAGCAGCCAGTGGGACAGGGAGGATACGCAGTATTTT; CDR3aa: CASSQWDREDTQYF
v_gene: TRBV6-1; d_gene: -; abundance: few; j_gene: TRBJ1-2; CDR3nt: TGTGCCAGCAGTGGAGAACGGGACGGGAGGGGGTCAGACTATGGCTACACCTTC; CDR3aa: CASSGERDGRGSDYGYTF
v_gene: TRBV11-3; d_gene: TRBD2; abundance: -; j_gene: TRBJ2-2; CDR3nt: TGTGCCAGCAGCCCGGGAGGGGGAACCGGGGAGCTGTTTTTT; CDR3aa: CASSPGGGTGELFF